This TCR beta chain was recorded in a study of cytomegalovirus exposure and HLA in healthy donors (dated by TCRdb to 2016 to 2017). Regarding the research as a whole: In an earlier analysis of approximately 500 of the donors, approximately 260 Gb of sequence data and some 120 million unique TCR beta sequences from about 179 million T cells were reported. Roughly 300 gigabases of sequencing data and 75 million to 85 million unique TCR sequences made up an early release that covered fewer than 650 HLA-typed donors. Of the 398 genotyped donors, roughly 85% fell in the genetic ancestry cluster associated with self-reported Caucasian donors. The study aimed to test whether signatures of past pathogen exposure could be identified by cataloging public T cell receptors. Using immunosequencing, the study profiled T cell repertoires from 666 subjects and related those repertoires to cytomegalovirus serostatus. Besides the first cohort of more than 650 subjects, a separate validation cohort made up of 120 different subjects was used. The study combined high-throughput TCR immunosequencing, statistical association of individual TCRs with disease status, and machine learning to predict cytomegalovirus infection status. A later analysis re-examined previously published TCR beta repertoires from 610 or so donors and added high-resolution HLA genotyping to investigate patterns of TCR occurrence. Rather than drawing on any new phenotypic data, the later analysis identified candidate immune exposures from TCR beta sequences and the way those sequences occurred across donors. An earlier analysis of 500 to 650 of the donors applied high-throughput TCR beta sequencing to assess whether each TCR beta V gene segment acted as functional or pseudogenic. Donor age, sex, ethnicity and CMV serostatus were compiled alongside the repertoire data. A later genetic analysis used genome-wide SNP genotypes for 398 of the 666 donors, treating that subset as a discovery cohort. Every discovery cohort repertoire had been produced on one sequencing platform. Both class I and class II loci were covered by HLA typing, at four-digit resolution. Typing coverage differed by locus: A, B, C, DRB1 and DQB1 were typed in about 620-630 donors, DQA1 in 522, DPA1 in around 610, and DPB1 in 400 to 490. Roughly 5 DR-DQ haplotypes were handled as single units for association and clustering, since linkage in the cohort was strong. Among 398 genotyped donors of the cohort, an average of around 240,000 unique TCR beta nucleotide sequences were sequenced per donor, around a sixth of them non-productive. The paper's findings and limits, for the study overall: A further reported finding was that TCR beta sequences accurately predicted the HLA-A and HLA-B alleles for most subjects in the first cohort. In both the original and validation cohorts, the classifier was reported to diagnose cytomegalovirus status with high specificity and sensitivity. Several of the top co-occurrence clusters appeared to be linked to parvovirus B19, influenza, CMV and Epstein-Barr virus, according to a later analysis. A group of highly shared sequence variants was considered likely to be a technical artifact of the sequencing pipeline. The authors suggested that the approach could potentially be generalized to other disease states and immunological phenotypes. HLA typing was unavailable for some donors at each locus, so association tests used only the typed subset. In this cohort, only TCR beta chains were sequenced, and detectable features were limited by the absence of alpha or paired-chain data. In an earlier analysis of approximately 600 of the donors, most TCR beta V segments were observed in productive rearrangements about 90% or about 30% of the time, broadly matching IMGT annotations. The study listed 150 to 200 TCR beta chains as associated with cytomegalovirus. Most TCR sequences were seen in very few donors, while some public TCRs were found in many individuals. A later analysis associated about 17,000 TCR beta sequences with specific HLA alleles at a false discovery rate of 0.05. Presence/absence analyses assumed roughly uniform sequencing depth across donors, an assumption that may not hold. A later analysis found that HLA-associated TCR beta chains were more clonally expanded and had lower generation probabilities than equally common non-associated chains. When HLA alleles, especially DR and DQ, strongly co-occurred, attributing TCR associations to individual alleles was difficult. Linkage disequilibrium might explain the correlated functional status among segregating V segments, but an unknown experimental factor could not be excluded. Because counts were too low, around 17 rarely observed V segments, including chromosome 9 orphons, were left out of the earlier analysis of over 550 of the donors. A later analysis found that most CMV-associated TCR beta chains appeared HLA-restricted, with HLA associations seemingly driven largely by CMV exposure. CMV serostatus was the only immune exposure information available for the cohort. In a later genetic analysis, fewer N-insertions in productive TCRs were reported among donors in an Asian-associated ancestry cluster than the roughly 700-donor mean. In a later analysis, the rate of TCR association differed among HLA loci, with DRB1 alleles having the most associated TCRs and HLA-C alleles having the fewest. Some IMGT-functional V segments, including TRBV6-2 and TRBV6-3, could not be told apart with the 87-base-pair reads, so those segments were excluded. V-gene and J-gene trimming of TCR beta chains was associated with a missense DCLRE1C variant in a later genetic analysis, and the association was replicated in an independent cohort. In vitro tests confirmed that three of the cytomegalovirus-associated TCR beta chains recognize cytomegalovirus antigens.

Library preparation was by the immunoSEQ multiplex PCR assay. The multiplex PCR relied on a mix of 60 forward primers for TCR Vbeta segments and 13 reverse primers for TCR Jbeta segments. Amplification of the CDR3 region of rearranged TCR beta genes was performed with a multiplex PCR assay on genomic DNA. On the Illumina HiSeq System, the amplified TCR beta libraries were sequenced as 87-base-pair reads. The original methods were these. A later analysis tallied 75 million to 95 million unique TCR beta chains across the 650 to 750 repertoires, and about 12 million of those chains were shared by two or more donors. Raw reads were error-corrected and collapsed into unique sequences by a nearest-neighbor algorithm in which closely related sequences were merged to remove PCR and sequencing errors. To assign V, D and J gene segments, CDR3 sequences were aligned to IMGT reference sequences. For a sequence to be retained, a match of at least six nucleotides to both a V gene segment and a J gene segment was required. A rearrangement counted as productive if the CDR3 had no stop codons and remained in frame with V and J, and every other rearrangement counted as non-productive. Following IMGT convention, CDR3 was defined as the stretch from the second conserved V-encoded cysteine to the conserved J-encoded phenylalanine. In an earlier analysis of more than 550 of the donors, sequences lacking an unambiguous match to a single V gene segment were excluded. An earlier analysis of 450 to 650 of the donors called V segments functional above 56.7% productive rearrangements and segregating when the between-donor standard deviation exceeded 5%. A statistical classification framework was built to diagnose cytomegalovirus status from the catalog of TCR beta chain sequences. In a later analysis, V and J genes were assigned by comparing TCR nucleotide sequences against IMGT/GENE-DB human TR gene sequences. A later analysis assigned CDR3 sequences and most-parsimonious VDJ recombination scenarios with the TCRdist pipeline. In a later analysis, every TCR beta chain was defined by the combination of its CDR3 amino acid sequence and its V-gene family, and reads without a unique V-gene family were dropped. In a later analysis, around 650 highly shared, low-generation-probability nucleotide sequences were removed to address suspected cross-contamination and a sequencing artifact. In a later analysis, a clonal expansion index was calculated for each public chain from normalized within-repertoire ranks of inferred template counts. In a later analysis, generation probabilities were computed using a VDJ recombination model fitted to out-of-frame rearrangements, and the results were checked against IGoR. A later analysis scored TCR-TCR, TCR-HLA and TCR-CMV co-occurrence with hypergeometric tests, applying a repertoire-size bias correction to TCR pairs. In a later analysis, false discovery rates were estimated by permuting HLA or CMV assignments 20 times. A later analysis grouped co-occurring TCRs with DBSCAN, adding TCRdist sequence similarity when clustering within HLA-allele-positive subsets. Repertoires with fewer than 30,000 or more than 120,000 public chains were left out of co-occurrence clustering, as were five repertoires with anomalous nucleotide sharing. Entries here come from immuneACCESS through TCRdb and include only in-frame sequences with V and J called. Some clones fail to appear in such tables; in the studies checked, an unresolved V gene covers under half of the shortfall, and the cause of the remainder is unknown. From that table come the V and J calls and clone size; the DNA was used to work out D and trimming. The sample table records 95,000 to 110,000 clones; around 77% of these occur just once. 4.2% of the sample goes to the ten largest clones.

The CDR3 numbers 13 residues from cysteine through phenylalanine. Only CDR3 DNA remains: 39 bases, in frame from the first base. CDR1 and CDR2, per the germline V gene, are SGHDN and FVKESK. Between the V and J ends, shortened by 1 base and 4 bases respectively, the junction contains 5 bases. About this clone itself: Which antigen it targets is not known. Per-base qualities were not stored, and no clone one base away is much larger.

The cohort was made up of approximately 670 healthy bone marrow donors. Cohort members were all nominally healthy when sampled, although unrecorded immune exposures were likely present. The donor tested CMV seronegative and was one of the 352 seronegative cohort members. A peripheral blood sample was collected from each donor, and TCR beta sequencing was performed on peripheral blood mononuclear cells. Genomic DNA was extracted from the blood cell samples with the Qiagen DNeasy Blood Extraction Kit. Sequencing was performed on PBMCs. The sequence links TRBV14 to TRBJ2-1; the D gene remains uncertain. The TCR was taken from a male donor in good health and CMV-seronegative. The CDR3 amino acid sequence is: CASSQARYNEQFF. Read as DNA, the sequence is TGTGCCAGCAGCCAAGCCCGGTACAATGAGCAGTTCTTC.